The following is a TCR beta chain sequence with its context. No antigen is known for it. This entry belongs to a study of T cell responses to AZD1222 COVID-19 vaccine. Study as a whole: It was second doses at about 4 or about 12 weeks that were pooled. Findings of the study overall: Repertoires were obtained solely post-peak T cell response. White British ancestry dominated among donors, who included more females, and clonal diversity was possibly underestimated.

Generated by immunoSEQ multiplex PCR, the TCRdb table keeps only in-frame clones and is missing some. The data contain about 94,000 clones, nearly 90% of them seen just once; the ten biggest clones take up about 8%. There are 16 residues in the CDR3. The germline V gene encodes CDR1 SGDLS and CDR2 YYNGEE. With V trimmed by 2 bases and J by 7 bases, 11 bases remained unmatched. The sample here was peripheral blood, taken on day 0 of AZD1222 vaccination. The sequence was obtained from an adult in good health. V and J are TRBV9 and TRBJ2-2; TRBD1 matches 7 bases. CDR3 amino acids: CASSVRTGTADGELFF. CDR3 DNA: TGTGCCAGCAGCGTTCGAACCGGGACAGCCGACGGGGAGCTGTTTTTT.